The present T cell receptor beta chain was sequenced within a study of CD8 T cells in ankylosing spondylitis. TCRdb passed the 5' RACE reads through MiXCR, listing each CDR3 protein once. Of about 64,000 distinct CDR3 sequences in the sample, roughly 6.1% were seen once. Germline V gene sequence: CDR1 LNHDA, CDR2 SQIVND (reference sequence). The CDR3 runs to 13 residues. V was trimmed by 1 base and J by 7 bases, leaving 8 bases between them. This clonotype was counted only a few times. The rearrangement links TRBV19 to TRBJ2-1; no clear D gene. This clonotype was sampled from a male donor with ankylosing spondylitis. The sample taken for sequencing was synovial fluid, either unsorted or a sorted T cell fraction (not recorded which). CDR3 in amino acids: CASSIGAVNEQFF. The CDR3 DNA reads TGTGCCAGTAGTATAGGAGCAGTGAATGAGCAGTTCTTC.